This T cell receptor beta chain was captured in a study of CD8+ T cells in alopecia areata (dated by TCRdb to 2016 to 2019). Concerning the study at large: The treated patients, all with moderate-to-severe alopecia areata, were enrolled in an open-label pilot trial of oral tofacitinib given at 5 to 10 mg twice daily. Scalp clonality was compared across normal scalp (n=4), patchy alopecia areata scalp (n=8), and alopecia totalis/universalis scalp (n=8). In treated patients, disease severity was measured using the SALT score, which gives the percentage of scalp surface area affected. Tofacitinib was given for 6 to 18 months, followed by 6 months of follow-up off drug to assess delayed response and recurrence. Scalp tissue and sorted CD4+ and CD8+ peripheral blood T cells from patchy and totalis/universalis alopecia areata patients and from healthy controls were covered by human TCRbeta sequencing. RNA came from the PAXgene miRNA kit for fixed scalp, the miRNeasy kit for PBMCs, and the RNeasy kit for mouse skin. To study T cell clonal expansion in alopecia areata, the researchers applied high-throughput TCRbeta sequencing to both the C3H/HeJ mouse model and human patients. Tofacitinib-treated patients had biopsies at baseline and at 4 and 24 weeks of treatment, with a later scalp biopsy in several patients. immunoSEQ multiplex PCR using 35 Vbeta forward primers and 13 Jbeta reverse primers was used to amplify TCRbeta CDR3 regions. Paper-wide results and their limitations: Shared TCR sequences between patients were less evident than in mice, which may be partly attributable to HLA diversity in the patient population. Unlike mouse skin, where gammadelta T cells dominate, normal human skin contains resident alphabeta T cells that get sequenced too, which complicates analysis of the scalp TCR repertoire. The treated cohort was small, with a single nonresponder, so links between baseline CD8+ expansion and response need larger studies. During tofacitinib treatment, many expanded lesional clones stuck around in both scalp and blood, and this persistence may partly explain why relapse happens after treatment is stopped. Lesional scalp, especially in alopecia totalis/universalis, showed higher clonality and more expanded CD8+ clones than normal scalp, suggesting antigenic drive. Tofacitinib significantly lowered scalp clonality and the number of expanded CD8+ clones among the top 100 scalp clones.

The treatment or condition label of this sample denotes: oral pan-JAK inhibitor, 5-10 mg twice daily. From alopecia areata patients, peripheral blood was collected along with lesional scalp punch biopsies. After PBMCs were isolated by density centrifugation and stained for CD3, CD4 and CD8, a FACSAria was used to sort CD4+ and CD8+ T cells. Libraries were made using the immunoSEQ multiplex PCR assay. RNA was extracted from all samples and reverse transcribed into cDNA, which served as template for TCR sequencing. First-strand cDNA was synthesized with SuperScript III using a 2:1 mix of oligo-dT and random hexamers. A synthetic immune receptor repertoire was used to gauge amplification bias, and whatever bias remained was removed computationally. Per the authors' processing: Raw reads were preprocessed for error removal, and CDR3 was defined according to IMGT conventions as running from the conserved cysteine to phenylalanine. Clonality was computed by normalizing Shannon entropy by log2 of the number of productive unique TCRs and subtracting the result from 1. Whether scalp clones were CD4 or CD8 was inferred by matching scalp TCRbeta sequences against CD4 and CD8 repertoires sorted from blood. What TCRdb holds here is the immuneACCESS table cut down to in-frame rearrangements. Part of the clones is not present; checked against another copy, under half of the missing clones reflect an unresolved V gene, and the others are unexplained. The V and J calls and clone size are taken from that table; D and trimming were inferred from the DNA. For this sample there are roughly 100,000 clones; around 86% appear just once. The biggest ten clones account for 11% of the sample.

A word on this clone: There is no known antigen for this receptor. The input lacks base qualities; no much larger clone sits a single base away.

CDR1 and CDR2 were assigned from the germline V gene as ENHRY and SYGVKD. The CDR3 numbers 17 residues from cysteine through phenylalanine. This entry keeps only the CDR3 DNA: 51 bases, framed from base 1. Trimming at the junction amounts to 6 bases on V and 2 bases on J, and the germline ends lie 20 bases apart. Material: CD8+ T cells sorted from blood, obtained between weeks 30 and 35, from a patient treated with tofacitinib. The source of this sequence is a human donor with alopecia areata. Recombination linked TRBV10-3 to TRBJ2-1; the D gene cannot be resolved beyond TRBD1 or TRBD2, each matching 5 bases. This receptor has the CDR3 CAIRDAGTLGTYNEQFF. The DNA sequence reads TGTGCCATCAGAGACGCCGGGACCCTGGGAACCTACAATGAGCAGTTCTTC.